The sequence of this T cell receptor beta chain was determined in a study of CD8 T cells in ankylosing spondylitis. Study-wide points: Clones that were linked to disease were CD8+ and were relatively rare in peripheral blood.

CDR1 is DFQATT, CDR2 SNEGSKA, per germline (reference sequence). Trimming took 6 bases from V and 0 from J, leaving 8 bases between them. There are 12 residues in the CDR3. This clonotype occurred a few times. Its target is not known. One entry per CDR3 protein, called by TCRdb with MiXCR from the 5' RACE reads. The data contain 230,000 or so distinct CDR3 sequences, 20% to 30% of them seen just once; the ten biggest clones take up roughly 0.6%. The rearrangement uses TRBV20-1 and TRBJ1-1; no clear D. Sequencing input: blood, either unsorted or a sorted T cell fraction (not recorded which). The source of this sequence is a male donor with ankylosing spondylitis or in good health (not recorded which). CDR3 protein: CSALSLNTEAFF. The CDR3 nucleotides are TGCAGTGCACTCTCTTTGAACACTGAAGCTTTCTTT.